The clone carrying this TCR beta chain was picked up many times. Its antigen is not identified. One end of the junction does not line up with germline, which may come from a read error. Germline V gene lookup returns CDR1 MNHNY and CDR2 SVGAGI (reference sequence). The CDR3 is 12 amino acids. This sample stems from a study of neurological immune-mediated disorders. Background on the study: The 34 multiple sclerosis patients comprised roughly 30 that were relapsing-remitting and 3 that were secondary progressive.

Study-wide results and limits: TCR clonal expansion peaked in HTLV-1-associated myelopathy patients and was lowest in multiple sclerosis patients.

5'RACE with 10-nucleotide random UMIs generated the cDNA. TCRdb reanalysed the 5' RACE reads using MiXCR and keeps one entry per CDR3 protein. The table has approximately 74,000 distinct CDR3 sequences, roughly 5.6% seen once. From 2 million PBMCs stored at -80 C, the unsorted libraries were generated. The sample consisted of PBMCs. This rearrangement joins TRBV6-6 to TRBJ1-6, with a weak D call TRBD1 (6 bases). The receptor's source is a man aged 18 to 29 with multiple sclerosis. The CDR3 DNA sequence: TGTGCCAGCCGGGACACAGGTTTCCCCCTCAACTTT. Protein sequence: CASRDTGFPLNF.